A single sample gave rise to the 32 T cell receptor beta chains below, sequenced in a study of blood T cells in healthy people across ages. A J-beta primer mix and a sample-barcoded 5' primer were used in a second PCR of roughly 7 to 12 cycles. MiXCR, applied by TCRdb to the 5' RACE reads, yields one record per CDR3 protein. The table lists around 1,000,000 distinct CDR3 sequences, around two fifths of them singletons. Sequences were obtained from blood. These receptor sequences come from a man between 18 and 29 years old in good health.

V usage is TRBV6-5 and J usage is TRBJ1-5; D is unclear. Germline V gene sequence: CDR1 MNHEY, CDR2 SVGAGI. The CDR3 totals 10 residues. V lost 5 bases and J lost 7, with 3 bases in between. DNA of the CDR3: TGTGCCAGCAGTAGACAGCCCCAGCATTTT. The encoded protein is CASSRQPQHF.

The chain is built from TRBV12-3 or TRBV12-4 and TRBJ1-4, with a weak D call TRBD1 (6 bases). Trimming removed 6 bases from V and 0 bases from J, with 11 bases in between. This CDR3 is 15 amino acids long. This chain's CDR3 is CASSRTGTTNEKLFF. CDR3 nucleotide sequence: TGTGCCAGCAGCCGTACAGGGACAACTAATGAAAAACTGTTTTTT.

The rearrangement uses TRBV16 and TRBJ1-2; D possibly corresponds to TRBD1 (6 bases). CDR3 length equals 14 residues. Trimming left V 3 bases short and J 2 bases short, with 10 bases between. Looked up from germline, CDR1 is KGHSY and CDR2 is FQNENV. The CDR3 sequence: CASSQLTGNYGYTF. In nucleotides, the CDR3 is TGTGCCAGCAGCCAGCTCACAGGGAACTATGGCTACACCTTC.

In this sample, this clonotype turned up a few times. CDR3 nucleotides: TGTGCCGCATTGGGGACTAGCGGGGGGGCCGCAACAGATACGCAGTATTTT. Its translation: CAALGTSGGAATDTQYF. This rearrangement joins TRBV6-2 or TRBV6-3 to TRBJ2-3; 16 bases line up with TRBD2. Trimming removed 11 bases from V and 3 bases from J; junction bases left unmatched: 11. There are 17 residues in the CDR3. Germline V gene sequence: CDR1 MNHEY, CDR2 SVGEGT.

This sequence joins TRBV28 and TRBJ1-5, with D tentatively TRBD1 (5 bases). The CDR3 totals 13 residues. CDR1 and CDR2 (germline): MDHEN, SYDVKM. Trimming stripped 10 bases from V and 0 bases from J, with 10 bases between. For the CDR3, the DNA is TGTGCCACCGGGGACGCTAGCAATCAGCCCCAGCATTTT. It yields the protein CATGDASNQPQHF.

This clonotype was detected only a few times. CDR3 in amino acids: CASSPRASKVMGQFF. The CDR3 DNA is TGTGCCAGCAGCCCACGGGCCTCGAAGGTCATGGGGCAGTTCTTC. The rearrangement links TRBV6-5 to TRBJ2-1; D uncertain. Trimming removed 6 bases at V and 12 bases at J, with 24 bases between. This CDR3 has 15 residues. Germline-derived CDR1 and CDR2 are MNHEY and SVGAGI.

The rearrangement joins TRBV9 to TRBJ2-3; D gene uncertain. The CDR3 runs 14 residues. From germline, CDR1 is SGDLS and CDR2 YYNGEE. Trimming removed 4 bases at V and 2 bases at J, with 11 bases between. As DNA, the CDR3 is TGTGCCAGCAGCAAGGGAACAAACACAGATACGCAGTATTTT. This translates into CASSKGTNTDTQYF.

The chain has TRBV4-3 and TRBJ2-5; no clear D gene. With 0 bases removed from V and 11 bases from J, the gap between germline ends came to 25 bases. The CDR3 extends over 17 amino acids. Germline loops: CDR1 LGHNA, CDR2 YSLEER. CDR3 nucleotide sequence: TGCGCCAGCAGCCAAGATCTAGGTTCGACAAGGGTTGGTGAGCAGTACTTC. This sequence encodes CASSQDLGSTRVGEQYF.

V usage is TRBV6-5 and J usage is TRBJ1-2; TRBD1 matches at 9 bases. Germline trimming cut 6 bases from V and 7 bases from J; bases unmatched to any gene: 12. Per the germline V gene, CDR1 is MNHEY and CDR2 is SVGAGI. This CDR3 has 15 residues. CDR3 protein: CASRQTNRGRLGYTF. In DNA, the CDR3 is TGTGCCAGCAGACAAACGAACAGGGGGCGCCTTGGCTACACCTTC.

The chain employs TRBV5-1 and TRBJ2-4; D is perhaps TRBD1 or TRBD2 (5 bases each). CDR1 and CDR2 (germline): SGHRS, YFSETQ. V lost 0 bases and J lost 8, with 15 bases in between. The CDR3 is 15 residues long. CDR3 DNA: TGCGCCAGCAGCTTGGGATCAGGGAAGGGAGACATTCAGTACTTC. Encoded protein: CASSLGSGKGDIQYF.

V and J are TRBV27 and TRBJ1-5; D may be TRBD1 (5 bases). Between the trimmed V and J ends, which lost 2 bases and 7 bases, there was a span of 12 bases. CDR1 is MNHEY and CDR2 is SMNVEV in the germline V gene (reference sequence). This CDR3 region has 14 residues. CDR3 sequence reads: CASSLGGSRQPQHF. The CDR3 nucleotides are TGTGCCAGCAGTTTAGGGGGATCTAGGCAGCCCCAGCATTTT.

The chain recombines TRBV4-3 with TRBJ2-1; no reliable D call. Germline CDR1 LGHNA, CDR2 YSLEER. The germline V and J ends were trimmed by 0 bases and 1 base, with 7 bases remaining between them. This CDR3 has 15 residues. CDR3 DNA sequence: TGCGCCAGCAGCCAAGATTTTACATCCTACAATGAGCAGTTCTTC. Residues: CASSQDFTSYNEQFF.

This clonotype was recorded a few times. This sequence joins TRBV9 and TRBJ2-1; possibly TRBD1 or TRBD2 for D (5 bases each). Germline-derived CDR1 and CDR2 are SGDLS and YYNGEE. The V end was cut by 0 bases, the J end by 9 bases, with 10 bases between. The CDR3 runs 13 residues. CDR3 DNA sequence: TGTGCCAGCAGCGTAGGGGACGTAACTGAGCAGTTCTTC. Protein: CASSVGDVTEQFF. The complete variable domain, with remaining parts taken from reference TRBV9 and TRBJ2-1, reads DSGVTQTPKHLITATGQRVTLRCSPRSGDLSVYWYQQSLDQGLQFLIQYYNGEERAKGNILERFSAQQFPDLHSELNLSSLELGDSALYFCASSVGDVTEQFFGPGTRLTVL.

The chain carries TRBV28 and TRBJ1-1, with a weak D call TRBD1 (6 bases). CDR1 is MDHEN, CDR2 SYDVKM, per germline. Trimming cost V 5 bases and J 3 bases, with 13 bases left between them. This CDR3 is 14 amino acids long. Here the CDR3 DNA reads TGTGCCAGCAGTGAGAGGGGGGGTGACACTGAAGCTTTCTTT. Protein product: CASSERGGDTEAFF. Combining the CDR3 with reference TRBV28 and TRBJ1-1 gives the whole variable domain DVKVTQSSRYLVKRTGEKVFLECVQDMDHENMFWYRQDPGLGLRLIYFSYDVKMKEKGDIPEGYSVSREKKERFSLILESASTNQTSMYLCASSERGGDTEAFFGQGTRLTVV.

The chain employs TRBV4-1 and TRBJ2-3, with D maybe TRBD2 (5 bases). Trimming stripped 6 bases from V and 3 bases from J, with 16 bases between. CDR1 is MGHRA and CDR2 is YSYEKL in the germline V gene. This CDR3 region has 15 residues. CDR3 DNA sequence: TGCGCCAGCAGGCGCTCCGGGGTCGGAACAGATACGCAGTATTTT. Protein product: CASRRSGVGTDTQYF.

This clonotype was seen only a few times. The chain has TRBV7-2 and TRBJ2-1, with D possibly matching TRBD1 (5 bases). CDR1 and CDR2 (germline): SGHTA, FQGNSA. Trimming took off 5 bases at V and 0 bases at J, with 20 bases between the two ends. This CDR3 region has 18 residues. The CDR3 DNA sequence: TGTGCCAGCAGCCCCCGACAGAGTTTATCGAGCTCCTACAATGAGCAGTTCTTC. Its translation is CASSPRQSLSSSYNEQFF.

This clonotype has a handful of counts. CDR3 nucleotide sequence: TGTGCCAGCAGTTTAGGTGGGGGGGCACTCTGGCAAGAGACCCAGTACTTC. This encodes CASSLGGGALWQETQYF. V gene TRBV28 combines with J gene TRBJ2-5; D possibly corresponds to TRBD2 (7 bases). V dropped 2 bases and J dropped 2 bases, with 18 bases sitting between them. The CDR3 is made up of 17 amino acids. Germline V gives CDR1 MDHEN, CDR2 SYDVKM.

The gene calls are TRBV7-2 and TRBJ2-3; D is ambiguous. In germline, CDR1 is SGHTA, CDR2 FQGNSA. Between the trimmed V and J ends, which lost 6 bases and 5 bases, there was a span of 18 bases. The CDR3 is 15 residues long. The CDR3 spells CASRRTPVAQDTQYF. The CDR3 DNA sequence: TGTGCCAGCAGACGAACCCCTGTAGCACAAGATACGCAGTATTTT.

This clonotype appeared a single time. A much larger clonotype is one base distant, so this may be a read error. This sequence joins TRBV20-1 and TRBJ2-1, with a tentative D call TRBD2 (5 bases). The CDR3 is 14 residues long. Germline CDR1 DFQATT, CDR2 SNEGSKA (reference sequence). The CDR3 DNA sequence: TGCAGTGCTAGCGCGGGTAGCTCCTACAATGAGCAGTCCTTC. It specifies CSASAGSSYNEQSF.

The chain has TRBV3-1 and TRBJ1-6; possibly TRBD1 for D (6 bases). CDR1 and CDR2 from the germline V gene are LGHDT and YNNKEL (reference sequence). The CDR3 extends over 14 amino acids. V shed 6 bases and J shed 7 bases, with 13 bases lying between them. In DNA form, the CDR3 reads TGTGCCAGCAGTTCGACAGGCGCAAATTCACCCCTCCACTTT. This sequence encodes CASSSTGANSPLHF.

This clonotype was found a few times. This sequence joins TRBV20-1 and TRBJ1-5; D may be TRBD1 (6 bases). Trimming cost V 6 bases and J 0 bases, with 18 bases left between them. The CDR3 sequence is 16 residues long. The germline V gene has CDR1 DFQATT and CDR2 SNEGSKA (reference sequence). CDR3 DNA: TGCAGTGCAGACCCTACAGGGACTCCTAGCAATCAGCCCCAGCATTTT. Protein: CSADPTGTPSNQPQHF.

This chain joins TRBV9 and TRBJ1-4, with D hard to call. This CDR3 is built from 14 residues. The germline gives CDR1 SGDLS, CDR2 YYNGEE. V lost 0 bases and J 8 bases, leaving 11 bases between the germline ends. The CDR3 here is CASSVAGSGEKLFF. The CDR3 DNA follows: TGTGCCAGCAGCGTAGCAGGCAGTGGGGAAAAACTGTTTTTT.

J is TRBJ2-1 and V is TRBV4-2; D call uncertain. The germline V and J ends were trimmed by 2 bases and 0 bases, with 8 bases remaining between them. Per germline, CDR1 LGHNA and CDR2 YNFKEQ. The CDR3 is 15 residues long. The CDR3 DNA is TGTGCCAGCAGCCAATCAAGTCGCTCCTACAATGAGCAGTTCTTC. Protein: CASSQSSRSYNEQFF.

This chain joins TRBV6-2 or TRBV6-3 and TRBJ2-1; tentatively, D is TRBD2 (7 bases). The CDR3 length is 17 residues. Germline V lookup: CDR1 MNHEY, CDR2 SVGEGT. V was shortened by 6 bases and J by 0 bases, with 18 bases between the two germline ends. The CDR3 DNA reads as TGTGCCAGCAGCGGCCTGAGGGGGGGTCCCTCCTACAATGAGCAGTTCTTC. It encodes CASSGLRGGPSYNEQFF.

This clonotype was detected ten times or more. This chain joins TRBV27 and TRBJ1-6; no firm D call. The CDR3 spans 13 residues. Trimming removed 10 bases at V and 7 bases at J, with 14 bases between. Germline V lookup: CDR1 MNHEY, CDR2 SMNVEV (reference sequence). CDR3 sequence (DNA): TGTGCCACCCCATGTCGGGGAAATTCACCCCTCCACTTT. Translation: CATPCRGNSPLHF.

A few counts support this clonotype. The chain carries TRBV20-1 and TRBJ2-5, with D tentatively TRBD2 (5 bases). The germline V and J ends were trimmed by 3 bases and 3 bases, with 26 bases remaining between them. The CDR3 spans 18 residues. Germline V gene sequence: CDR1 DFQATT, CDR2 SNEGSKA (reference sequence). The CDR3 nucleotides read TGCAGTGCTAGCCCCCGGGGAGTGGTTGGCGCAAGGGAAGAGACCCAGTACTTC. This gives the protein CSASPRGVVGAREETQYF.

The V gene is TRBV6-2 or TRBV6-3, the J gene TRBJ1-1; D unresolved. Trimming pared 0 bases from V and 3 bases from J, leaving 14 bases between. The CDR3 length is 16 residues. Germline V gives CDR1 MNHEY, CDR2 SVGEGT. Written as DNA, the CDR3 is TGTGCCAGCAGTTACTCGAAAGGGAAGACTTACACTGAAGCTTTCTTT. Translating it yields CASSYSKGKTYTEAFF.

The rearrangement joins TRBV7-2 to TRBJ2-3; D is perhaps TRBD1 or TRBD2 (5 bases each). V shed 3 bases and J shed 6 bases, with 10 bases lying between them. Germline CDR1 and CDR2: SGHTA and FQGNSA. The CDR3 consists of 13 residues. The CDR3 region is CASSLGEKDTQYF. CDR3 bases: TGTGCCAGCAGCTTGGGGGAAAAGGATACGCAGTATTTT.

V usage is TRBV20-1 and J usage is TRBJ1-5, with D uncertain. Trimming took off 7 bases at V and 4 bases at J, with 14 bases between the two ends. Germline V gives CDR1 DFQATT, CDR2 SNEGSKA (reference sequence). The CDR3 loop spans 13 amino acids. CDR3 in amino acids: CSGTCLNNQPQHF. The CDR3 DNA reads TGCAGTGGGACGTGCCTAAATAATCAGCCCCAGCATTTT.

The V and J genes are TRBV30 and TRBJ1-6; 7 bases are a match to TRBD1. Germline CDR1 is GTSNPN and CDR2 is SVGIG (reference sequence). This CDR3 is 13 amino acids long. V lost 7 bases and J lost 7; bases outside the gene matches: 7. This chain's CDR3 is CAFRDSYNSPLHF. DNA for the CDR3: TGTGCCTTCCGGGACAGCTACAATTCACCCCTCCACTTT. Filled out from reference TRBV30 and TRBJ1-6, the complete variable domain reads SQTIHQWPATLVQPVGSPLSLECTVEGTSNPNLYWYRQAAGRGLQLLFYSVGIGQISSEVPQNLSASRPQDRQFILSSKKLLLSDSGFYLCAFRDSYNSPLHFGNGTRLTVT.

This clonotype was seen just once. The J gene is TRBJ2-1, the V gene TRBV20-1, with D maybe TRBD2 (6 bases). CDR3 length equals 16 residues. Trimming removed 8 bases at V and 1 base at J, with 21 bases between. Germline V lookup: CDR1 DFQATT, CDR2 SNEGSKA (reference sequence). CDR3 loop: CSTMDKGTLSYNEQFF. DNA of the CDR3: TGCAGTACGATGGACAAGGGGACTTTATCCTACAATGAGCAGTTCTTC.

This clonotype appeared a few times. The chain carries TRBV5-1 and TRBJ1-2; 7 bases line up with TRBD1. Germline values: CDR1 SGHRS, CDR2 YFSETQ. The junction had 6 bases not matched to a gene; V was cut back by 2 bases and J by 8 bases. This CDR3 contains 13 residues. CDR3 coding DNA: TGCGCCAGCAGCTTACATGACAGGGTCGGCTACACCTTC. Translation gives CASSLHDRVGYTF.